A single sample is the source of the 27 T cell receptor beta chains below, sequenced in a study of cytomegalovirus exposure and HLA in healthy donors. PCR involved 60 Vbeta and 13 Jbeta primers. TCRdb's copy holds only in-frame clones and misses some; the assay was immunoSEQ multiplex PCR. The sample has 150,000 or so clones; 70% to 80% are singletons. Sequences were obtained from PBMCs. The source is a man aged 50-60 years in good health and CMV-seropositive.

The chain recombines TRBV4-3 with TRBJ1-1; TRBD1 is a possible D gene (6 bases). The CDR3 consists of 14 residues. CDR1 LGHNA and CDR2 YSLEER come from the germline V gene. The V end lost 4 bases, the J end lost 3 bases, and 12 bases lay between the germline ends. The CDR3 DNA sequence: TGCGCCAGCAGCCTGCGGGGGGCGGACACTGAAGCTTTCTTT. It specifies CASSLRGADTEAFF.

The gene calls are TRBV7-9 and TRBJ1-5; a weak D match, TRBD1 (5 bases). Germline values: CDR1 SEHNR, CDR2 FQNEAQ (reference sequence). There are 14 residues in the CDR3. With 1 base removed from V and 6 bases from J, the gap between germline ends came to 10 bases. The CDR3 here is CASSLVGRAQPQHF. DNA of the CDR3: TGTGCCAGCAGCTTAGTGGGCAGGGCTCAGCCCCAGCATTTT.

The gene calls are TRBV28 and TRBJ2-3; D is unresolved. The ends were cut back, 3 bases at V and 1 base at J, with 11 bases in the middle. Germline CDR1 MDHEN, CDR2 SYDVKM. This CDR3 comprises 15 residues. CDR3 in amino acids: CASSFTLGGTDTQYF. The CDR3 coding sequence is TGTGCCAGCAGTTTTACCTTAGGAGGCACAGATACGCAGTATTTT.

The chain employs TRBV2 and TRBJ2-3; no definite D call. V was shortened by 7 bases and J by 2 bases, with 22 bases between the two germline ends. Germline lookup yields CDR1 SNHLY and CDR2 FYNNEI. The CDR3 is made up of 17 amino acids. In nucleotides, the CDR3 is TGTGCCAGCAATTTACTCCTCAGACTGTACAACACAGATACGCAGTATTTT. Translating gives CASNLLLRLYNTDTQYF.

The chain employs TRBV9 and TRBJ2-3; TRBD2 is a possible D gene (6 bases). Between the trimmed V and J ends, which lost 0 bases and 6 bases, there was a span of 17 bases. Germline CDR1 is SGDLS and CDR2 is YYNGEE. The length of the CDR3 is 16 residues. This chain's CDR3 is CASSVALSFRGDTQYF. Written as DNA, the CDR3 is TGTGCCAGCAGCGTAGCCCTATCCTTCCGGGGGGATACGCAGTATTTT.

This chain joins TRBV12-5 and TRBJ2-5; D unclear. V lost 0 bases to trimming and J lost 2 bases, with 4 bases between them. This CDR3 is built from 13 residues. Looked up from germline, CDR1 is LGHNT and CDR2 is FRNRAP. CDR3 sequence reads: CASGLVSQETQYF. The CDR3 DNA reads TGTGCTAGTGGTTTGGTCAGTCAAGAGACCCAGTACTTC.

J is TRBJ2-2 and V is TRBV4-3; TRBD2 matches at 7 bases. J was trimmed by 4 bases and V by 4 bases; bases with no gene match: 3. This CDR3 has 14 amino acids. Germline CDR1 reads LGHNA; CDR2 reads YSLEER. This CDR3 is CASSRGTTTGELFF. The CDR3 DNA sequence: TGCGCCAGCAGCCGCGGGACTACCACCGGGGAGCTGTTTTTT.

The chain joins TRBV5-1 to TRBJ2-7; D perhaps matches TRBD2 (6 bases). The CDR3 length is 14 residues. CDR1 and CDR2 from the germline V gene are SGHRS and YFSETQ. Between the trimmed V and J ends, which lost 0 bases and 5 bases, there was a span of 12 bases. The CDR3 DNA reads TGCGCCAGCAGCTTGGCTGAGTGGGGGGACGAGCAGTACTTC. Protein product: CASSLAEWGDEQYF.

V and J are TRBV7-8 and TRBJ2-5, with TRBD2 identical over 8 bases. Germline CDR1 and CDR2: SGHVS and FQNEAQ. CDR3 length: 16 amino acids. The V gene end was trimmed by 0 bases and the J gene end by 1 base; junction bases not matched to a gene: 4. The CDR3 region is CASSLAPAGVQETQYF. CDR3 in DNA: TGTGCCAGCAGCTTAGCGCCAGCGGGGGTCCAAGAGACCCAGTACTTC. Combining the CDR3 with reference TRBV7-8 and TRBJ2-5 gives the whole variable domain GAGVSQSPRYKVAKRGQDVALRCDPISGHVSLFWYQQALGQGPEFLTYFQNEAQLDKSGLPSDRFFAERPEGSVSTLKIQRTQQEDSAVYLCASSLAPAGVQETQYFGPGTRLLVL.

This chain links TRBV9 with TRBJ1-1, with D possibly TRBD1 on 6 matching bases. The ends were cut back, 0 bases at V and 0 bases at J, with 9 bases in the middle. This CDR3 spans 15 amino acids. CDR1 is SGDLS and CDR2 is YYNGEE in the germline V gene. This chain's CDR3 is CASSVEGDMNTEAFF. CDR3 DNA sequence: TGTGCCAGCAGCGTAGAGGGGGACATGAACACTGAAGCTTTCTTT.

The V gene is TRBV5-1, the J gene TRBJ2-1, with no clear D. The CDR3 loop spans 15 amino acids. The germline V and J ends were trimmed by 4 bases and 9 bases, with 20 bases remaining between them. Germline values: CDR1 SGHRS, CDR2 YFSETQ. The CDR3 reads CASSLVGSLNGEQFF. The CDR3 DNA is TGCGCCAGCAGCCTCGTGGGCAGCCTCAACGGTGAGCAGTTCTTC.

This clone was counted a single time. The rearrangement joins TRBV7-9 to TRBJ2-5; 7 bases match TRBD2. The CDR3 consists of 12 residues. Germline values: CDR1 SEHNR, CDR2 FQNEAQ (reference sequence). Trimming took 8 bases from V and 1 from J; bases not matched to a gene: 1. The CDR3 spells CASLAVQETQYF. Here the CDR3 DNA reads TGTGCCAGCCTAGCGGTCCAAGAGACCCAGTACTTC.

This chain joins TRBV7-8 and TRBJ2-7, with D unclear. From germline, CDR1 is SGHVS and CDR2 FQNEAQ. CDR3 length equals 14 residues. V lost 3 bases and J lost 0, with 9 bases in between. CDR3 sequence: CASSLRQNSYEQYF. DNA of the CDR3: TGTGCCAGCAGCTTGAGGCAGAACTCCTACGAGCAGTACTTC.

This clone has just a few counts. This sequence joins TRBV28 and TRBJ1-5; possible D gene TRBD1, 5 bases. V lost 6 bases and J lost 3, with 18 bases in between. In germline, CDR1 is MDHEN, CDR2 SYDVKM. The CDR3 consists of 16 residues. Here the CDR3 reads CASSGFPDSTNQPQHF. CDR3 nucleotides: TGTGCCAGCAGCGGCTTTCCTGACAGTACCAATCAGCCCCAGCATTTT.

This clone was counted once. The chain uses TRBV2 and TRBJ2-2, with 7 bases matching TRBD2. After removal of 10 bases from V and 8 bases from J, the junction contained 19 bases not matched to a gene. The CDR3 loop spans 16 amino acids. From germline, CDR1 is SNHLY and CDR2 FYNNEI. CDR3 in amino acids: CAIDDWTRPLEGELFF. The CDR3 DNA sequence: TGTGCCATCGACGACTGGACTAGACCCTTGGAAGGGGAGCTGTTTTTT.

This clone was counted between two and nine times. The gene calls are TRBV27 and TRBJ2-3; TRBD2 matches at 9 bases. The length of the CDR3 is 17 residues. V dropped 5 bases and J dropped 10; count of bases not matched to a gene: 19. Germline CDR1 MNHEY, CDR2 SMNVEV (reference sequence). This CDR3 reads CASSPAGTSTRHAAQYF. The CDR3 nucleotides are TGTGCCAGCAGTCCCGCCGGGACTAGCACAAGGCATGCGGCGCAGTATTTT.

The rearrangement uses TRBV6-6 and TRBJ2-1; a weak D match, TRBD1 (6 bases). V lost 6 bases and J 8 bases, leaving 17 bases between the germline ends. The CDR3 totals 14 residues. Per the germline V gene, CDR1 is MNHNY and CDR2 is SVGAGI (reference sequence). CDR3 loop: CASSAQGGFYEQFF. The CDR3 DNA follows: TGTGCCAGCAGCGCACAGGGTGGATTTTATGAGCAGTTCTTC.

The chain is built from TRBV9 and TRBJ2-5; 9 nucleotides align to TRBD2. The assigned J gene may be wrong: the sequence end matches TRBJ2-7 better. The germline V gene has CDR1 SGDLS and CDR2 YYNGEE. The CDR3 runs 14 residues. For the CDR3, the DNA is TGTGCCAGCAGCGTGGGCGGGGGGGCCTTCGAGCAGTACTTC. It specifies CASSVGGGAFEQYF.

V usage is TRBV5-1 and J usage is TRBJ2-7; a possible D gene is TRBD2 (6 bases). This CDR3 has 15 residues. V shed 0 bases and J shed 5 bases, with 15 bases lying between them. Germline lookup yields CDR1 SGHRS and CDR2 YFSETQ. The CDR3 DNA follows: TGCGCCAGCAGCTTGGGGGGTCGGGGGATGAACGAGCAGTACTTC. This translates into CASSLGGRGMNEQYF.

The CDR3 is CASTRTGGDSSYEQYF. In DNA form, the CDR3 reads TGTGCCAGCACCAGGACAGGGGGCGATAGCTCCTACGAGCAGTACTTC. V is TRBV27 and J is TRBJ2-7; TRBD1 matches at 11 bases. The V and J ends lost 7 bases and 0 bases, in that order; junction bases with no gene match: 8. Germline CDR1 and CDR2: MNHEY and SMNVEV (reference sequence). CDR3 length: 16 residues.

CDR3 sequence: CASSLGQGSNYGYTF. CDR3 sequence (DNA): TGTGCCAGCAGCTTAGGACAGGGAAGTAACTATGGCTACACCTTC. The chain joins TRBV7-9 to TRBJ1-2; 7 bases are a match to TRBD1. This CDR3 region has 15 residues. Trimming at V came to 1 base and at J to 1 base, leaving 3 bases not matched to a gene. CDR1 and CDR2 (germline): SEHNR, FQNEAQ (reference sequence). Drawing the rest from reference TRBV7-9 and TRBJ1-2, the complete variable domain is DTGVSQNPRHKITKRGQNVTFRCDPISEHNRLYWYRQTLGQGPEFLTYFQNEAQLEKSRLLSDRFSAERPKGSFSTLEIQRTEQGDSAMYLCASSLGQGSNYGYTFGSGTRLTVV.

This clone came up a few times. V and J are TRBV7-9 and TRBJ2-6, with a weak D call TRBD2 (5 bases). The CDR3 consists of 16 residues. The V gene lost 4 bases and the J gene lost 0 bases, with 10 bases spanning the gap. Germline V lookup: CDR1 SEHNR, CDR2 FQNEAQ (reference sequence). DNA for the CDR3: TGTGCCAGCAGCTCGCGGGTAAACTCTGGGGCCAACGTCCTGACTTTC. It translates to CASSSRVNSGANVLTF. Supplemented by reference TRBV7-9 and TRBJ2-6, the full variable domain reads DTGVSQNPRHKITKRGQNVTFRCDPISEHNRLYWYRQTLGQGPEFLTYFQNEAQLEKSRLLSDRFSAERPKGSFSTLEIQRTEQGDSAMYLCASSSRVNSGANVLTFGAGSRLTVL.

The rearrangement uses TRBV9 and TRBJ2-7; the D gene is possibly TRBD1 (6 bases). The CDR3 runs to 16 residues. Trimming removed 0 bases at V and 2 bases at J, with 15 bases between. Germline V gene lookup returns CDR1 SGDLS and CDR2 YYNGEE. This CDR3 is CASSVAPLTGAYEQYF. CDR3 in DNA: TGTGCCAGCAGCGTAGCCCCCTTGACAGGCGCCTACGAGCAGTACTTC. Using reference TRBV9 and TRBJ2-7 for the parts outside the CDR3, the full variable domain is DSGVTQTPKHLITATGQRVTLRCSPRSGDLSVYWYQQSLDQGLQFLIQYYNGEERAKGNILERFSAQQFPDLHSELNLSSLELGDSALYFCASSVAPLTGAYEQYFGPGTRLTVT.

This rearrangement joins TRBV28 to TRBJ1-2; possibly TRBD1 for D (5 bases). The CDR3 length is 14 residues. Trimming left V 6 bases short and J 1 base short, with 12 bases between. From germline, CDR1 is MDHEN and CDR2 SYDVKM. The CDR3 loop is CASRGSRGNYGYTF. As DNA, the CDR3 is TGTGCCAGCAGGGGATCAAGGGGTAACTATGGCTACACCTTC.

The chain joins TRBV4-1 to TRBJ1-2; 7 bases map to TRBD1. V gave up 3 bases and J gave up 10 bases; unmatched junction bases: 5. In germline, CDR1 is MGHRA, CDR2 YSYEKL. This CDR3 is built from 12 residues. CDR3 DNA sequence: TGCGCCAGCAGCCACAGGGGGATCCCCTACACCTTC. This codes for CASSHRGIPYTF.

Written as DNA, the CDR3 is TGTGCCAGCAGCTTTAGACAGGAGCCCCCACACGAGCAGTACTTC. Amino acids: CASSFRQEPPHEQYF. This sequence joins TRBV7-2 and TRBJ2-7, with TRBD1 as a possible D gene (6 bases). The CDR3 consists of 15 residues. V lost 3 bases, J lost 5 bases, and 17 bases lay in between. Germline V lookup: CDR1 SGHTA, CDR2 FQGNSA.

The rearrangement joins TRBV10-1 to TRBJ2-3; 11 nucleotides align to TRBD1. This CDR3 region has 16 residues. Germline assignment: CDR1 WNHNN and CDR2 SYGVQD (reference sequence). V shed 5 bases, J shed 2 bases, and the junction held 6 bases outside the gene matches. The chain's CDR3 is CASSPGQGAFTDTQYF. The DNA of the CDR3 is TGCGCCAGCAGTCCTGGACAGGGGGCATTCACAGATACGCAGTATTTT.